Shown below are 9 T cell receptor beta chains from a single sample sequenced in a study of siplizumab effects on memory and regulatory T cells. Assay used: immunoSEQ multiplex PCR; TCRdb lists only in-frame clones, some missing. Here the sample spans fewer than 120,000 clones, 80% to 95% being singletons. Sequenced sample: CD4+ T cells sorted from blood. The receptors shown here come from a human donor in good health.

J is TRBJ2-5 and V is TRBV6-5, with D unclear. The V end lost 5 bases, the J end lost 5 bases, and 6 bases lay between the germline ends. In germline, CDR1 is MNHEY, CDR2 SVGAGI. The length of the CDR3 is 11 residues. The CDR3 nucleotides are TGTGCCAGCAGTGAATGGGAGACCCAGTACTTC. Translation gives CASSEWETQYF.

The V gene is TRBV7-3, the J gene TRBJ2-1; 7 positions match TRBD2. The CDR3 runs 11 residues. Germline assignment: CDR1 SGHTA and CDR2 FQGTGA. The J segment lost 15 bases and the V segment lost 5 bases, leaving 7 bases of the junction unmatched. In DNA, the CDR3 is TGTGCCAGCAGCGTCTCCGGGAGGATGTTCTTC. It translates to CASSVSGRMFF.

V is TRBV30 and J is TRBJ2-7; 10 bases match TRBD1. CDR3 length: 12 residues. V shed 7 bases and J 5 bases; nucleotides not matched to a gene: 5. CDR1 and CDR2 from the germline V gene are GTSNPN and SVGIG (reference sequence). In DNA, the CDR3 is TGTGCCTCGGACAGGGGGGGCCACGAGCAGTACTTC. Protein: CASDRGGHEQYF.

The V call is TRBV12-5, the J call TRBJ2-2; D might be TRBD2 (6 bases). In germline, CDR1 is LGHNT, CDR2 FRNRAP. The CDR3 has 18 residues. The V end lost 5 bases, the J end lost 2 bases, and 21 bases lay between the germline ends. CDR3 sequence (DNA): TGTGCTAGTGGTCTTCACCTGACCGCCGGGAGCAACACCGGGGAGCTGTTTTTT. Translating gives CASGLHLTAGSNTGELFF.

This clone was picked up one time. This chain links TRBV18 with TRBJ2-5; possibly TRBD2 for D (5 bases). The V end lost 3 bases, the J end lost 9 bases, and 14 bases lay between the germline ends. In germline, CDR1 is KGHSH, CDR2 LQKENI. The CDR3 spans 13 residues. The CDR3 is CASSPTPQAAQYF. CDR3 bases: TGTGCCAGCTCACCGACCCCCCAAGCGGCCCAGTACTTC. The full variable domain, with the rest looked up from reference TRBV18 and TRBJ2-5, is NAGVMQNPRHLVRRRGQEARLRCSPMKGHSHVYWYRQLPEEGLKFMVYLQKENIIDESGMPKERFSAEFPKEGPSILRIQQVVRGDSAAYFCASSPTPQAAQYFGPGTRLLVL.

The chain uses TRBV7-2 and TRBJ1-1; 8 bases agree with TRBD1. This CDR3 has 16 residues. The V and J ends lost 5 bases and 1 base, in that order; junction bases with no gene match: 9. CDR1 is SGHTA, CDR2 FQGNSA, per germline. The CDR3 region has the DNA TGTGCCAGCAGCCCCGGGACAGGCCTCGGGAACACTGAAGCTTTCTTT. Protein sequence: CASSPGTGLGNTEAFF.

DNA for the CDR3: TGTGCCAGCAGTGAACAGGGGAACTCTGGAAACACCATATATTTT. As protein: CASSEQGNSGNTIYF. The chain couples TRBV6-1 to TRBJ1-3, with D perhaps TRBD1 (6 bases). V lost 2 bases and J lost 0, with 8 bases in between. Germline CDR1 and CDR2: MNHNS and SASEGT. The CDR3 runs to 15 residues.

This chain uses TRBV7-8 with TRBJ2-7; 7 bases are a match to TRBD2. CDR1 is SGHVS, CDR2 FQNEAQ, per germline. This CDR3 is built from 16 residues. V dropped 5 bases and J dropped 3; count of bases not matched to a gene: 13. The CDR3 loop reads CASSPRDSGGRYEQYF. As DNA, the CDR3 is TGTGCCAGCAGCCCGAGGGATTCGGGGGGTCGCTACGAGCAGTACTTC.

The CDR3 is CASSHKPWEQFF. The CDR3 coding sequence is TGTGCCAGCAGCCACAAACCCTGGGAGCAGTTCTTC. The chain recombines TRBV7-9 with TRBJ2-1; no reliable D call. This CDR3 spans 12 amino acids. From germline, CDR1 is SEHNR and CDR2 FQNEAQ (reference sequence). V was cut by 5 bases and J by 10 bases, with 12 bases left in between.